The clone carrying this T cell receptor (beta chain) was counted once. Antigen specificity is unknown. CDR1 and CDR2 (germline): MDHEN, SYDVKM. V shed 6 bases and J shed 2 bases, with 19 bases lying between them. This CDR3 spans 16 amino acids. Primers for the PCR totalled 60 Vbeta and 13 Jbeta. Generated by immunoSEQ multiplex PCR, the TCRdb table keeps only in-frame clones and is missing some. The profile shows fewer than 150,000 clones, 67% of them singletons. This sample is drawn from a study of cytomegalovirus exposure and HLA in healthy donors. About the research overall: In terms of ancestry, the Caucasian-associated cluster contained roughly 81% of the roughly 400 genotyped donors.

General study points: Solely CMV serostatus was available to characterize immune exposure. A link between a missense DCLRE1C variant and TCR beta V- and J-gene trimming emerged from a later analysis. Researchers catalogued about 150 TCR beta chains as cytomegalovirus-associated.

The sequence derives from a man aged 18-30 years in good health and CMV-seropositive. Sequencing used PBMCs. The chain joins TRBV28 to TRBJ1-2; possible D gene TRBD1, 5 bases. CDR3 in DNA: TGTGCCAGCAGCACCCCCGGGGGGGACGGCAACTATGGCTACACCTTC. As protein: CASSTPGGDGNYGYTF.